A selection of T cell receptor beta chains follows, all from one sample in a study of blood T cell repertoires in COVID-19. The assay was immunoSEQ multiplex PCR, and TCRdb's table has in-frame clones only and misses some. This sample has approximately 280,000 clones, with 88% found just once. Sequencing was carried out using peripheral blood. These receptors came from a man aged 18-30 years with active or convalescent COVID-19. The CDR3 runs from the conserved cysteine through the conserved F or W. Fields, in order: D gene, J gene, V gene, clone size, CDR3 protein, CDR3 DNA. D genes are given only for firm matches. Only some rows state a clone size, as once, few, many or a class for expanded clones.

d_gene: -
j_gene: TRBJ2-3
v_gene: TRBV7-9
abundance: once
CDR3aa: CASSPSLGTDTQYF
CDR3nt: TGTGCCAGCAGCCCAAGCCTAGGCACAGATACGCAGTATTTT

d_gene: -
j_gene: TRBJ1-2
v_gene: TRBV5-1
abundance: once
CDR3aa: CASSLISGGRTNYGYTF
CDR3nt: TGCGCCAGCAGCTTAATCTCGGGAGGTCGTACTAACTATGGCTACACCTTC

d_gene: -
j_gene: TRBJ1-1
v_gene: TRBV19
abundance: -
CDR3aa: CASSMSGGENTEAFF
CDR3nt: TGTGCCAGTAGTATGTCTGGGGGGGAGAACACTGAAGCTTTCTTT

d_gene: TRBD1
j_gene: TRBJ2-7
v_gene: TRBV7-9
abundance: -
CDR3aa: CASSLILAGGDEQYF
CDR3nt: TGTGCCAGCAGCTTAATATTGGCAGGGGGAGACGAGCAGTACTTC

d_gene: -
j_gene: TRBJ1-1
v_gene: TRBV2
abundance: -
CDR3aa: CASTSNTEAFF
CDR3nt: TGTGCCAGCACGTCGAACACTGAAGCTTTCTTT

d_gene: TRBD1
j_gene: TRBJ2-1
v_gene: TRBV19
abundance: -
CDR3aa: CASSPRQGADEQFF
CDR3nt: TGTGCCAGTAGTCCCCGACAGGGGGCAGATGAGCAGTTCTTC

d_gene: TRBD2
j_gene: TRBJ2-5
v_gene: TRBV13
abundance: -
CDR3aa: CASSIRAGGRETQYF
CDR3nt: TGTGCCAGCAGCATACGAGCGGGGGGGCGGGAGACCCAGTACTTC

d_gene: TRBD2
j_gene: TRBJ2-7
v_gene: TRBV7-9
abundance: few
CDR3aa: CASTAGGYEQYF
CDR3nt: TGTGCCAGCACCGCGGGGGGCTACGAGCAGTACTTC

d_gene: -
j_gene: TRBJ2-7
v_gene: TRBV6-5
abundance: -
CDR3aa: CASSLSGEYEQYF
CDR3nt: TGTGCCAGCAGCCTCTCGGGGGAATACGAGCAGTACTTC

d_gene: -
j_gene: TRBJ2-2
v_gene: TRBV5-1
abundance: -
CDR3aa: CASSLVRPGGGDGELFF
CDR3nt: TGCGCCAGCAGCTTGGTTCGGCCAGGTGGCGGGGACGGGGAGCTGTTTTTT

d_gene: -
j_gene: TRBJ1-2
v_gene: TRBV27
abundance: once
CDR3aa: CASSFSRGAGGYTF
CDR3nt: TGTGCCAGCAGTTTTTCAAGAGGGGCGGGGGGCTACACCTTC

d_gene: -
j_gene: TRBJ2-5
v_gene: TRBV3-1/TRBV3-2
abundance: -
CDR3aa: CASSRGGQETQYF
CDR3nt: TGTGCCAGCAGCCGAGGGGGTCAAGAGACCCAGTACTTC

d_gene: -
j_gene: TRBJ2-5
v_gene: TRBV3-1/TRBV3-2
abundance: once
CDR3aa: CASSQADYQETQYF
CDR3nt: TGTGCCAGCAGCCAAGCGGACTACCAAGAGACCCAGTACTTC

d_gene: -
j_gene: TRBJ2-5
v_gene: TRBV3-1/TRBV3-2
abundance: -
CDR3aa: CASSQVRAETQYF
CDR3nt: TGTGCCAGCAGCCAAGTGAGGGCAGAGACCCAGTACTTC

d_gene: TRBD1
j_gene: TRBJ1-3
v_gene: TRBV2
abundance: few
CDR3aa: CASSRFGQAPGNTIYF
CDR3nt: TGTGCCAGCAGCCGATTCGGACAGGCCCCTGGAAACACCATATATTTT

d_gene: -
j_gene: TRBJ1-6
v_gene: TRBV9
abundance: -
CDR3aa: CASSEGDSPLHF
CDR3nt: TGTGCCAGCAGCGAAGGGGATTCACCCCTCCACTTT

d_gene: TRBD2
j_gene: TRBJ2-3
v_gene: TRBV27
abundance: -
CDR3aa: CASRTSGGWVDTQYF
CDR3nt: TGTGCCAGCAGGACTAGCGGGGGGTGGGTAGATACGCAGTATTTT

d_gene: TRBD1
j_gene: TRBJ1-2
v_gene: TRBV7-9
abundance: -
CDR3aa: CASSLAGQGSYGYTF
CDR3nt: TGTGCCAGCAGCTTAGCCGGACAGGGAAGCTATGGCTACACCTTC

d_gene: -
j_gene: TRBJ2-1
v_gene: TRBV12-3/TRBV12-4
abundance: -
CDR3aa: CASSPGHYEQFF
CDR3nt: TGTGCCAGCAGCCCCGGACACTATGAGCAGTTCTTC

d_gene: -
j_gene: TRBJ1-1
v_gene: TRBV6-5
abundance: -
CDR3aa: CASSSLLTEAFF
CDR3nt: TGTGCCAGCAGTTCCCTTCTGACTGAAGCTTTCTTT

d_gene: -
j_gene: TRBJ2-1
v_gene: TRBV10-1
abundance: -
CDR3aa: CASSEILGGYNEQFF
CDR3nt: TGCGCCAGCAGTGAGATACTAGGGGGCTACAATGAGCAGTTCTTC

d_gene: -
j_gene: TRBJ1-5
v_gene: TRBV9
abundance: -
CDR3aa: CASSPTGSISQPQHF
CDR3nt: TGTGCCAGCAGCCCTACAGGGAGTATCAGTCAGCCCCAGCATTTT

d_gene: -
j_gene: TRBJ2-7
v_gene: TRBV7-9
abundance: -
CDR3aa: CAVSRSGYEQYF
CDR3nt: TGTGCCGTCAGTAGGTCGGGCTACGAGCAGTACTTC